The 9 T cell receptor beta chains listed next were all sequenced from one sample in a study of T cell repertoires in cytomegalovirus infection. TCRdb recomputed calls from the reads with MiXCR, one row per CDR3 protein. The sample carries around 330,000 distinct CDR3 sequences, 15% to 20% recorded once. The sequenced sample was PBMCs. These receptors were collected from a human donor in good health (CMV status not recorded). Some clones in this sample may be carry-over from other donors' samples.

The genes are TRBV29-1 and TRBJ1-2; D is uncertain. Trimming cost V 0 bases and J 3 bases, with 5 bases left between them. This CDR3 has 12 amino acids. Germline values: CDR1 SQVTM, CDR2 ANQGSEA. For the CDR3, the DNA is TGCAGCGTTGAAGACGGATACTATGGCTACACCTTC. Translating it yields CSVEDGYYGYTF.

This clonotype was seen a handful of times. The chain recombines TRBV20-1 with TRBJ2-3, with TRBD2 matching 11 bases. The CDR3 runs to 15 residues. Germline assignment: CDR1 DFQATT and CDR2 SNEGSKA (reference sequence). V lost 6 bases and J lost 2; bases outside the gene matches: 7. Here the CDR3 DNA reads TGCAGTGCAGCCGGGACTAGCGGAACCACAGATACGCAGTATTTT. The encoded protein is CSAAGTSGTTDTQYF.

This clonotype came up many times. V and J are TRBV4-3 and TRBJ1-2; 7 positions agree with TRBD1. The CDR3 covers 14 residues. The V gene's germline CDR1 is LGHNA and CDR2 YSLEER. Germline trimming cut 3 bases from V and 6 bases from J; bases unmatched to any gene: 7. CDR3 residues: CASSHPDRVDGYTF. For the CDR3, the DNA is TGCGCCAGCAGCCACCCAGACAGGGTAGATGGCTACACCTTC.

The rearrangement uses TRBV20-1 and TRBJ2-6; D is undetermined. V was clipped by 3 bases and J by 3 bases, with 12 bases between them. The germline gives CDR1 DFQATT, CDR2 SNEGSKA (reference sequence). This CDR3 spans 15 amino acids. In nucleotides, the CDR3 is TGCAGTGCTAGCGGGCACGGCCGTGGGGCCAACGTCCTGACTTTC. Its protein product is CSASGHGRGANVLTF.

This clonotype was found a few times. The chain carries TRBV28 and TRBJ2-3; possibly TRBD1 for D (6 bases). The CDR3 has 14 residues. Germline V gene lookup returns CDR1 MDHEN and CDR2 SYDVKM. V lost 3 bases and J lost 8, with 15 bases in between. CDR3 protein: CASSFSVGAGTQYF. CDR3 nucleotide sequence: TGTGCCAGCAGTTTCAGTGTGGGGGCAGGTACGCAGTATTTT.

There are a few counts of this clonotype. The CDR3 nucleotides are TGTGCCAGCAGCTTTGATTATGCAGGGGGCGGCAATCAGCCCCAGCATTTT. It is translated as CASSFDYAGGGNQPQHF. The rearrangement links TRBV7-9 to TRBJ1-5, with 8 bases that match TRBD1. CDR1 is SEHNR and CDR2 is FQNEAQ in the germline V gene (reference sequence). The CDR3 is made up of 17 amino acids. With V trimmed by 3 bases and J by 2 bases, 9 bases remained unmatched. The full variable domain, rest sourced from reference TRBV7-9 and TRBJ1-5, is DTGVSQNPRHKITKRGQNVTFRCDPISEHNRLYWYRQTLGQGPEFLTYFQNEAQLEKSRLLSDRFSAERPKGSFSTLEIQRTEQGDSAMYLCASSFDYAGGGNQPQHFGDGTRLSIL.

V is TRBV7-2 and J is TRBJ2-1; TRBD2 aligns across 12 bases. Germline V CDR1 and CDR2: SGHTA, FQGNSA. The CDR3 covers 15 residues. V was clipped by 5 bases and J by 8 bases; unmatched bases: 7. This CDR3 is CASSPPSGGAYEQFF. The CDR3 DNA reads as TGTGCCAGCAGCCCCCCTAGCGGGGGGGCGTATGAGCAGTTCTTC. Filled out from reference TRBV7-2 and TRBJ2-1, the complete variable domain reads GAGVSQSPSNKVTEKGKDVELRCDPISGHTALYWYRQSLGQGLEFLIYFQGNSAPDKSGLPSDRFSAERTGGSVSTLTIQRTQQEDSAVYLCASSPPSGGAYEQFFGPGTRLTVL.

This clonotype was recorded at least ten times. Written as DNA, the CDR3 is TGTGCCAGCAGCCTAGATAGGACAGGTCCCTCCTACGAGCAGTACTTC. Translating gives CASSLDRTGPSYEQYF. The chain couples TRBV7-8 to TRBJ2-7; 7 nucleotides align to TRBD1. CDR1 SGHVS and CDR2 FQNEAQ come from the germline V gene. V was pared by 5 bases and J by 0 bases, with 10 bases of the junction left unmatched. CDR3 size: 16 residues.

This clonotype was recorded many times. The CDR3 region is CATSFGGAIGTDTQYF. The DNA of the CDR3 is TGTGCCACATCGTTCGGGGGGGCTATTGGCACAGATACGCAGTATTTT. The chain employs TRBV7-8 and TRBJ2-3, with 8 nucleotides matching TRBD2. CDR1 and CDR2 from the germline V gene are SGHVS and FQNEAQ. Trimming removed 10 bases from V and 1 base from J; junction bases left unmatched: 13. This CDR3 has 16 residues.